Each of the 23 T cell receptor beta chains below was sequenced from the same sample in a study of tumor-infiltrating lymphocytes in primary liver carcinoma. TCR beta cDNA was made from 400 to 500 ng total RNA with a constant-region primer. Libraries for TCR beta were built through three nested multiplex PCR rounds, which together made up a slightly modified ARM-PCR procedure. Amplification in the first two PCR rounds was performed using TRBV1-TRBV30 forward primers and a C-beta reverse primer for approximately 10 cycles each. TCRdb passed the multiplex PCR reads through MiXCR, listing each CDR3 protein once. The table has more than 20,000 distinct CDR3 sequences, about three quarters seen once; the top ten hold just under 40%. Bulk tissue was left unsorted, and RNA and DNA were co-extracted from about 20-30 mg of it. Sequenced: liver tumor tissue from sampling region 1. The subset: tumor region T1, superior pole. The receptors were gathered from a woman in her thirties with primary liver carcinoma and hepatitis B virus infection.

This clonotype was found a few times. V usage is TRBV7-9 and J usage is TRBJ2-7; D unresolved. The length of the CDR3 is 13 residues. V lost 5 bases, J lost 0 bases, and 8 bases lay in between. The V gene's germline CDR1 is SEHNR and CDR2 FQNEAQ (reference sequence). The CDR3 coding sequence is TGTGCCAGCAGCCCATCCTCCTCCTACGAGCAGTACTTC. Its protein product is CASSPSSSYEQYF.

This clonotype was observed at least ten times. This sequence joins TRBV29-1 and TRBJ2-5; D is tentatively TRBD1 or TRBD2 (6 bases each). The CDR3 loop spans 11 amino acids. From germline, CDR1 is SQVTM and CDR2 ANQGSEA. V was trimmed by 5 bases and J by 5 bases, leaving 9 bases between them. Here the CDR3 reads CSVRRGETQYF. In nucleotides, the CDR3 is TGCAGCGTTAGGAGGGGGGAGACCCAGTACTTC. Using reference TRBV29-1 and TRBJ2-5 for the parts outside the CDR3, the full variable domain is SAVISQKPSRDICQRGTSLTIQCQVDSQVTMMFWYRQQPGQSLTLIATANQGSEATYESGFVIDKFPISRPNLTFSTLTVSNMSPEDSSIYLCSVRRGETQYFGPGTRLLVL.

As for this clonotype: An end of the junction does not agree with germline; a read error may underlie this. This sequence joins TRBV28 and TRBJ2-7; TRBD1 might be the D (6 bases). The CDR3 covers 14 residues. The germline CDR1 and CDR2 sequences are MDHEN and SYDVKM. The CDR3 bases are TGTGCCATCAGTAGGGGGTCCGCCTCCTACGAGCAGTACTTC. It specifies CAISRGSASYEQYF.

This clonotype was seen a few times. Given a much more abundant clone one base away, this may be a read error. J is TRBJ1-4 and V is TRBV9; tentative D call: TRBD1 (5 bases). V lost 6 bases, J lost 8 bases, and 17 bases lay in between. This CDR3 is 14 amino acids long. CDR1 is SGDLS and CDR2 is YYNGEE in the germline V gene. Here the CDR3 reads CASKGPRMDEKLFF. CDR3 DNA sequence: TGTGCCAGCAAGGGGCCCCGAATGGACGAAAAACTGTTTTTT.

Notes on this clonotype: Germline is not matched at one junction end, which may reflect a read error. The chain has TRBV5-1 and TRBJ2-7, with unresolved D. Germline V gives CDR1 SGHRS, CDR2 YFSETQ. This CDR3 spans 13 amino acids. As DNA, the CDR3 is TGCCCCAGCACCTGGAACAAGGCCTACGAGCAGTACTTC. Protein product: CPSTWNKAYEQYF.

Details on this clonotype: The conserved closing phenylalanine or tryptophan is absent in this CDR3, likely reflecting a read error. The chain joins TRBV5-1 to TRBJ2-1; a possible D gene is TRBD2 (5 bases). The CDR3 contains 16 residues. Germline V gene data show CDR1 as SGHRS and CDR2 as YFSETQ. Trimming removed 6 bases at V and 1 base at J, with 17 bases between. The CDR3 region is CASTPFPDYSYNEQFL. The CDR3 DNA follows: TGCGCCAGCACCCCGTTCCCAGACTATTCCTACAATGAGCAGTTCCTT.

As regards this clonotype: This clone may be a read error of a much larger clone one base away. The chain employs TRBV4-3 and TRBJ1-2; perhaps TRBD1 as D (5 bases). Trimming cost V 0 bases and J 10 bases, with 18 bases left between them. The CDR3 is 15 amino acids. Germline CDR1 LGHNA, CDR2 YSLEER. This CDR3 is CASSQDWGRVNDYTF. CDR3 nucleotides: TGCGCCAGCAGCCAAGATTGGGGCAGGGTGAATGACTACACCTTC.

About this clonotype itself: This is likely a read error, given that the CDR3 carries no conserved phenylalanine or tryptophan at its end. The chain combines TRBV25-1 with TRBJ2-2, with D unclear. There are 16 residues in the CDR3. Germline loops: CDR1 MGHDK, CDR2 SYGVNS. With 11 bases removed from V and 8 bases from J, the gap between germline ends came to 27 bases. CDR3 residues: CALHGASSPCTGELFL. DNA of the CDR3: TGTGCCCTTCATGGCGCTTCGTCGCCTTGCACTGGGGAGCTGTTTCTT.

This sequence joins TRBV11-2 and TRBJ2-3, with D possibly being TRBD1 (5 bases). The germline V and J ends were trimmed by 8 bases and 5 bases, with 23 bases remaining between them. Germline V lookup: CDR1 SGHAT, CDR2 FQNNGV. This CDR3 comprises 16 residues. The CDR3 sequence is CASGRTHQGRGDTQYF. DNA for the CDR3: TGTGCCAGCGGCCGGACGCATCAGGGAAGGGGAGATACGCAGTATTTT.

The rearrangement joins TRBV11-2 to TRBJ2-1; D gene ambiguous. The J call may be faulty, since TRBJ2-7 better matches the DNA end. The CDR3 covers 17 residues. Germline V CDR1 and CDR2: SGHAT, FQNNGV. This CDR3 is CASSFTPLRSSYNEQYF. The CDR3 DNA is TGTGCCAGCAGCTTTACCCCACTGAGGAGCTCCTACAATGAGCAGTACTTC.

In regard to this clonotype: It is likely a read error, because the conserved phenylalanine at the end of the CDR3 is missing. This chain joins TRBV5-4 and TRBJ2-3, with D uncertain. Germline CDR1 reads SGHNT; CDR2 reads YYREEE (reference sequence). There are 18 residues in the CDR3. The CDR3, as DNA: TGTGGCAGCAGTAACCCGGCGGCTAGATGGAGTCGGACAGATACGCAGTATTCT. Translating gives CGSSNPAARWSRTDTQYS.

Note on this clonotype: A read error may account for a junction end that differs from germline. This sequence joins TRBV14 and TRBJ2-7; tentatively, D is TRBD2 (5 bases). This CDR3 has 15 amino acids. Per the germline V gene, CDR1 is SGHDN and CDR2 is FVKESK. The CDR3 sequence: CASSQAAVTDYEQYF. The CDR3 region has the DNA TGTGCCAGCAGCCAAGCGGCGGTGACTGACTACGAGCAGTATTTC.

Here the CDR3 DNA reads TGTGCCAGCCGCCTTATCCAAGGAGTGGTAAGATTTGGGCAGTTCTTC. This gives the protein CASRLIQGVVRFGQFF. This rearrangement joins TRBV6-1 to TRBJ2-1; D is unclear. V lost 8 bases and J lost 12, with 29 bases in between. CDR1 is MNHNS, CDR2 SASEGT, per germline. The CDR3 has 16 amino acids.

Turning to this clonotype: The junction departs from germline at one end; a sequencing error may be responsible. The chain is built from TRBV6-2 or TRBV6-3 and TRBJ2-7, with 8 bases fitting TRBD1. Germline V gene lookup returns CDR1 MNHEY and CDR2 SVGEGT. The CDR3 extends over 16 amino acids. CDR3 in DNA: TGTGCCAACAGACGTCTGGCCGGGGCAGGACAGGGAGAGCAGTATTTC. Residues: CANRRLAGAGQGEQYF.

The chain uses TRBV11-3 and TRBJ1-1, with TRBD1 matching 7 bases. This CDR3 has 13 residues. The germline gives CDR1 SGHNT, CDR2 YENEEA. CDR3 DNA sequence: TGTGCGATCAGCTTAGCAGGGGGGACTGAAGCTTTCTTT. It codes for CAISLAGGTEAFF.

The V gene is TRBV11-2, the J gene TRBJ2-6; no clear D. This CDR3 contains 18 residues. Trimming stripped 1 base from V and 9 bases from J, with 22 bases between. Germline V gene lookup returns CDR1 SGHAT and CDR2 FQNNGV. The CDR3 DNA is TGTGCCAGCAGCTTAGTTGGAGCGCCGGGTTCTGGCGTCAACGTCCTGACTTTC. This gives the protein CASSLVGAPGSGVNVLTF. Looking up the rest from reference TRBV11-2 and TRBJ2-6 gives the full variable domain: EAGVAQSPRYKIIEKRQSVAFWCNPISGHATLYWYQQILGQGPKLLIQFQNNGVVDDSQLPKDRFSAERLKGVDSTLKIQPAKLEDSAVYLCASSLVGAPGSGVNVLTFGAGSRLTVL.

V and J are TRBV11-2 and TRBJ2-1; D might be TRBD2 (6 bases). Germline CDR1 SGHAT, CDR2 FQNNGV. Trimming left V 8 bases short and J 5 bases short, with 22 bases between. This CDR3 has 16 residues. The CDR3 bases are TGTGCCAGCGCATTTGGAACCGGGAGAGTGGACAATGAGCAGTTCTTC. The encoded protein is CASAFGTGRVDNEQFF.

The chain recombines TRBV14 with TRBJ2-7, with D unresolved. V lost 2 bases and J 5 bases, leaving 7 bases between the germline ends. The CDR3 extends over 12 amino acids. CDR1 SGHDN and CDR2 FVKESK come from the germline V gene. The CDR3 protein is CASSQFSDEQYF. The CDR3 bases are TGTGCCAGCAGCCAATTCTCGGACGAGCAGTACTTC.

For this clonotype: A read error may account for a junction end that differs from germline. The chain is built from TRBV20-1 and TRBJ2-7; D tentatively reads TRBD1 or TRBD2 (6 bases each). In germline, CDR1 is DFQATT, CDR2 SNEGSKA (reference sequence). This CDR3 has 15 residues. This CDR3 reads CRARVRGTPTYEQYF. CDR3 nucleotide sequence: TGCAGGGCTAGAGTTCGCGGGACACCGACCTACGAGCAGTACTTC.

Regarding this clonotype: An end of the junction does not agree with germline; a read error may underlie this. V usage is TRBV12-3 or TRBV12-4 and J usage is TRBJ2-3; D uncertain. CDR3 length: 15 residues. CDR3 sequence (DNA): TGTGCCGGCAGTTTCCCCTCTCCTAGCACAGATACGCAGTATTTT. This codes for CAGSFPSPSTDTQYF.

The V and J genes are TRBV12-3 or TRBV12-4 and TRBJ2-2; TRBD1 agrees at 8 bases. The V gene end was trimmed by 6 bases and the J gene end by 3 bases; junction bases not matched to a gene: 15. This CDR3 spans 18 amino acids. CDR3 sequence reads: CASRILLGAGGHTGELFF. DNA for the CDR3: TGTGCCAGCAGGATCCTATTAGGAGCAGGGGGCCACACCGGGGAGCTGTTTTTT.

The rearrangement joins TRBV29-1 to TRBJ2-5; 10 bases are shared with TRBD2. Germline CDR1 reads SQVTM; CDR2 reads ANQGSEA. The CDR3 contains 15 residues. The V gene end was trimmed by 4 bases and the J gene end by 2 bases; junction bases not matched to a gene: 7. The DNA for the CDR3 is TGCAGCGTTGGATTAAGCGGGAGGGAACAAGAGACCCAGTACTTC. This codes for CSVGLSGREQETQYF.

Of note for this clonotype: The germline gene is not matched at one end of the junction; a read error may be the cause. CDR3: CASSPHQRGSILAGTDTQYF. CDR3 in DNA: TGCGCCAGTAGCCCGCATCAGAGGGGCTCTATACTAGCGGGCACAGATACGCAGTATTTT. The V gene is TRBV4-1, the J gene TRBJ2-3; TRBD2 aligns across 8 bases. The CDR3 covers 20 residues. Germline CDR1 reads MGHRA; CDR2 reads YSYEKL.